The clone carrying this T cell receptor beta chain occurred a few times. This entry is derived from a study of blood T cells in healthy people across ages. Alongside a J-beta primer mix, a sample-barcoded 5' primer served in a second PCR lasting about 7 to 12 cycles. Tags on each cDNA molecule came from a template-switch adaptor with 12 random nucleotides. Sequencing of every sample gave 2.5 million or more CDR3-containing paired-end reads. TCRdb redid the calling of the 5' RACE reads with MiXCR, one entry per CDR3 protein. The sample carries about 1.8 million distinct CDR3 sequences, roughly 50% recorded once. CDR3 length: 17 amino acids. Germline-derived CDR1 and CDR2 are LGHNA and YSLEER.

The sequenced sample consisted of blood. The origin of this receptor is a middle-aged woman in good health. The chain combines TRBV4-3 with TRBJ2-4; 8 bases are shared with TRBD1. TRBJ2-7 matches the DNA end more closely, so the J call is doubtful. The CDR3 region is CASSPHHDRGIPYEQYF. CDR3 nucleotides: TGCGCCAGCAGCCCACATCACGACAGGGGCATCCCCTACGAGCAGTACTTC.